Listed here are 13 T cell receptor beta chains from one sample, sequenced in a study of shared clonotypes between healthy human individuals. Generated by immunoSEQ multiplex PCR, the TCRdb table keeps only in-frame clones and is missing some. The data show some 1.5 million clones, around 98% seen once. Sequencing used naive CD4+ T cells sorted from blood. Described subset: CD45RA+ positively selected. These receptors all stem from a man aged 25 to 40 in good health.

This clone has only one observation. In nucleotides, the CDR3 is TGTGCCAGCAGTGCTGGGCGGGGCTCCTACGAGCAGTACTTC. Protein: CASSAGRGSYEQYF. The chain carries TRBV2 and TRBJ2-7, with D possibly TRBD2 on 6 matching bases. V lost 4 bases to trimming and J lost 0 bases, with 10 bases between them. Germline V gene sequence: CDR1 SNHLY, CDR2 FYNNEI. This CDR3 comprises 14 residues.

The chain has TRBV11-2 and TRBJ2-3; D ambiguous. V was trimmed by 5 bases and J by 0 bases, leaving 12 bases between them. The length of the CDR3 is 15 residues. The germline V gene encodes CDR1 SGHAT and CDR2 FQNNGV. The CDR3 DNA follows: TGTGCCAGCAGCCCATCCGGGTCTAGCACAGATACGCAGTATTTT. Its translation: CASSPSGSSTDTQYF.

Here the CDR3 reads CASRERQGMKETQYF. In nucleotides, the CDR3 is TGTGCCAGTAGGGAAAGACAGGGGATGAAAGAGACCCAGTACTTC. The chain employs TRBV19 and TRBJ2-5; 8 bases match TRBD1. Germline V gene data show CDR1 as LNHDA and CDR2 as SQIVND (reference sequence). The junction had 9 bases not matched to a gene; V was cut back by 6 bases and J by 3 bases. This CDR3 is 15 amino acids long.

The chain joins TRBV28 to TRBJ1-5; no definite D call. This CDR3 region has 17 residues. CDR1 and CDR2 from the germline V gene are MDHEN and SYDVKM. Trimming removed 6 bases at V and 0 bases at J, with 18 bases between. In DNA form, the CDR3 reads TGTGCCAGCAGCCTTGTACCGAGGTGGTATAGCAATCAGCCCCAGCATTTT. Protein: CASSLVPRWYSNQPQHF.

This clone appeared once. The chain employs TRBV5-1 and TRBJ2-3; TRBD2 matches at 9 bases. The CDR3 consists of 14 residues. CDR1 is SGHRS and CDR2 is YFSETQ in the germline V gene. V trimming: 7 bases; J trimming: 3 bases; junction bases outside the gene matches: 6. The DNA of the CDR3 is TGCGCCAGCGCCTCGGGACTAGCTACAGATACGCAGTATTTT. It codes for CASASGLATDTQYF.

The rearrangement uses TRBV5-1 and TRBJ2-1; no clear D gene. The V and J ends lost 0 bases and 7 bases respectively, with 11 bases between them. The CDR3 loop spans 14 amino acids. Germline CDR1 SGHRS, CDR2 YFSETQ. CDR3: CASSLGPESNEQFF. The CDR3 coding sequence is TGCGCCAGCAGCTTGGGGCCCGAAAGTAATGAGCAGTTCTTC.

The V and J genes are TRBV21-1 and TRBJ2-2; TRBD2, as called in the table, went unchecked against the DNA. TRBV21-1 is a listed pseudogene. This CDR3 is built from 16 residues. CDR3: CASPRGAGGPYGELFF. CDR3 nucleotide sequence: TGTGCCAGCCCCAGGGGGGCGGGAGGGCCTTACGGGGAGCTGTTTTTT.

The chain couples TRBV10-2 to TRBJ2-7, with a tentative D call TRBD1 (6 bases). The length of the CDR3 is 14 residues. Trimming cost V 3 bases and J 0 bases, with 9 bases left between them. Germline assignment: CDR1 WSHSY and CDR2 SAAADI. CDR3 sequence (DNA): TGCGCCAGCAGTGATGGGGGCAGCTCCTACGAGCAGTACTTC. Translating it yields CASSDGGSSYEQYF.

V gene TRBV14 combines with J gene TRBJ2-2, with TRBD1 identical over 10 bases. The junction had 4 bases not matched to a gene; V was cut back by 4 bases and J by 8 bases. Per germline, CDR1 SGHDN and CDR2 FVKESK. This CDR3 is 14 amino acids long. DNA for the CDR3: TGTGCCAGCAGCCGGGACAGGGGTTTTGGGGAGCTGTTTTTT. Protein product: CASSRDRGFGELFF.

This clone appeared a single time. CDR3 nucleotide sequence: TGTGCCAGCAGCTTAGATTCGCGTGGCAGGGGGGCCCTTGGAGATACGCAGTATTTT. It specifies CASSLDSRGRGALGDTQYF. The chain couples TRBV11-2 to TRBJ2-3; tentative D call: TRBD1 (7 bases). Germline CDR1 reads SGHAT; CDR2 reads FQNNGV. The CDR3 sequence is 19 residues long. V shed 0 bases and J shed 5 bases, with 24 bases lying between them.

The V call is TRBV15, the J call TRBJ2-1; 9 bases are a match to TRBD1. CDR1 LNHNV and CDR2 YYDKDF come from the germline V gene (reference sequence). V dropped 5 bases and J dropped 7; count of bases not matched to a gene: 15. The CDR3 loop spans 17 amino acids. As DNA, the CDR3 is TGTGCCACCAGCTCCGAACTCCGGGACAGGGACTATAATGAGCAGTTCTTC. It is translated as CATSSELRDRDYNEQFF.

The V call is TRBV9, the J call TRBJ1-1; 10 bases match TRBD1. The CDR3 covers 15 residues. Germline V lookup: CDR1 SGDLS, CDR2 YYNGEE. Unmatched junction bases numbered 4, after V lost 1 base and J lost 4 bases. CDR3 sequence (DNA): TGTGCCAGCAGCGTAACGGACAGGGGGTCCACTGAAGCTTTCTTT. Translating gives CASSVTDRGSTEAFF.

This chain links TRBV29-1 with TRBJ2-6; D unclear. Trimming removed 7 bases at V and 0 bases at J, with 10 bases between. The germline V gene has CDR1 SQVTM and CDR2 ANQGSEA. CDR3 length equals 14 residues. CDR3 nucleotide sequence: TGCAGCGCCAGACGTGGCTCTGGGGCCAACGTCCTGACTTTC. This gives the protein CSARRGSGANVLTF.